A selection of T cell receptor beta chains follows, all from one sample in a study of blood T cell repertoires in COVID-19. The table came from immunoSEQ multiplex PCR; TCRdb's copy has only in-frame clones and leaves some out. This table has 400,000 to 550,000 clones, around nine tenths appearing once. The source material was PBMCs or T cells enriched from blood (not recorded which). The source is a woman aged 18-30 years with acute COVID-19. CDR3s include the opening cysteine and the closing phenylalanine or tryptophan. A D gene is named only where the DNA matches it firmly. Clone size is stated in some rows and not others, as once, few, many or a class when expanded.

NA | TRBJ2-1 | NA | 16 | TRBV11-3 | TGTGCCAGCAGCTCCGCCTTCGGGAGTTCCTACAATGAGCAGTTCTTC | CASSSAFGSSYNEQFF
TRBD1 | TRBJ2-2 | NA | 16 | TRBV6-6 | TGTGCCAGCAGTTACTCTCAGGGGGCTGACACCGGGGAGCTGTTTTTT | CASSYSQGADTGELFF
TRBD1 | TRBJ1-5 | once | 16 | TRBV19 | TGTGCCAGTAAAGGGGACAGGAGATATAGCAATCAGCCCCAGCATTTT | CASKGDRRYSNQPQHF
TRBD1 | TRBJ2-1 | NA | 15 | TRBV2 | TGTGCCAGCAGTCCGACAGGGGGCGCGGGAAATGAGCAGTTCTTC | CASSPTGGAGNEQFF
TRBD1 | TRBJ1-5 | NA | 15 | TRBV24-1 | TGTGCCACCAGCCCCCCCGGACAGGTCAATCAGCCCCAGCATTTT | CATSPPGQVNQPQHF
NA | TRBJ2-1 | NA | 12 | TRBV12-5 | TGTGCTAGTGGTCAGGATCCTTATGAGCAGTTCTTC | CASGQDPYEQFF
TRBD2 | TRBJ2-7 | once | 15 | TRBV29-1 | TGCAGCGTTGATTCTCTGCGGGGGAGCTCCTACGAGCAGTACTTC | CSVDSLRGSSYEQYF
NA | TRBJ2-6 | NA | 18 | TRBV21-1 | TGTGCCAGCGAGCCTCCGGACAGGCCGATCTCTGGGGCCAACGTCCTGACTTTC | CASEPPDRPISGANVLTF
NA | TRBJ2-7 | NA | 14 | TRBV27 | TGTGCCAGCAGTCAAACGGTTGCCCTGGACGAGCAGTACTTC | CASSQTVALDEQYF
TRBD2 | TRBJ2-1 | NA | 15 | TRBV13 | TGTGCCAGCAGCTTAGCCCAGCGGGGGGACAATGAGCAGTTCTTC | CASSLAQRGDNEQFF
NA | TRBJ2-3 | NA | 16 | TRBV11-2 | TGTGCCAGCAGCGAGGAGCTGGCGGCTAGCACAGATACGCAGTATTTT | CASSEELAASTDTQYF
NA | TRBJ1-1 | NA | 14 | TRBV13 | TGTGCCAGCAGGGAGCGGACGGCGAACACTGAAGCTTTCTTT | CASRERTANTEAFF
NA | TRBJ2-3 | NA | 15 | TRBV27 | TGTGCCAGCAGTTCACCGCGGGTGAGCACAGATACGCAGTATTTT | CASSSPRVSTDTQYF
NA | TRBJ1-6 | NA | 16 | TRBV5-4 | TGTGCCAGCAGCTTTGCCATGTCCGGGGGGTATTCACCCCTCCACTTT | CASSFAMSGGYSPLHF
NA | TRBJ1-2 | NA | 14 | TRBV2 | TGTGCCAGCAGTGAAGCAGGGCAGGGCTATGGCTACACCTTC | CASSEAGQGYGYTF
TRBD1 | TRBJ1-1 | NA | 19 | TRBV28 | TGTGCCAGCAGTTTATATTCCGGGACAGGGGGCGTCCGGAACACTGAAGCTTTCTTT | CASSLYSGTGGVRNTEAFF
TRBD2 | TRBJ2-7 | NA | 14 | TRBV5-4 | TGTGCCAGCAGACTAGCGGGGGGAACCTACGAGCAGTACTTC | CASRLAGGTYEQYF
NA | TRBJ1-1 | few | 16 | TRBV4-1 | TGCGCCAGCAGCCAAGCTCCGGGGAGGATGAACACTGAAGCTTTCTTT | CASSQAPGRMNTEAFF
TRBD1 | TRBJ1-4 | once | 16 | TRBV7-2 | TGTGCCAGCAGCCCCGGGACAGACCGGTTCTTTGAAAAACTGTTTTTT | CASSPGTDRFFEKLFF
NA | TRBJ2-2 | NA | 16 | TRBV10-3 | TGTGCCATCAGTCGCGGGACTGACCACAACACCGGGGAGCTGTTTTTT | CAISRGTDHNTGELFF
NA | TRBJ2-3 | NA | 13 | TRBV27 | TGTGCCAGCAGTTGGGCTAGCACAGATACGCAGTATTTT | CASSWASTDTQYF
TRBD1 | TRBJ2-3 | once | 11 | TRBV12-3/TRBV12-4 | TGTGCCAGCAGTTTTGCAGGGGGCCTGTATTTT | CASSFAGGLYF
NA | TRBJ1-1 | NA | 14 | TRBV7-3 | TGTGCCAGCACCTCCGGGGGGGCGAACACTGAAGCTTTCTTT | CASTSGGANTEAFF
TRBD2 | TRBJ2-7 | NA | 15 | TRBV28 | TGTGCCAGCACCGGGGGGGGGACACGGGGCTACGAGCAGTACTTC | CASTGGGTRGYEQYF
NA | TRBJ2-7 | NA | 16 | TRBV9 | TGTGCCAGCAGCGTAGATTCACAGTCATACTCCTACGAGCAGTACTTC | CASSVDSQSYSYEQYF
TRBD2 | TRBJ2-3 | NA | 18 | TRBV24-1 | TGTGCCACCAGTGGTCTCGCGGGGGGGACCCCTAGCACAGATACGCAGTATTTT | CATSGLAGGTPSTDTQYF
TRBD2 | TRBJ2-3 | NA | 15 | TRBV19 | TGTGCCAGTAGGAAGACTAGCGTCACCACAGATACGCAGTATTTT | CASRKTSVTTDTQYF
NA | TRBJ1-5 | NA | 14 | TRBV19 | TGTGCCAGTAGTGTACCGGGGAGGGATCAGCCCCAGCATTTT | CASSVPGRDQPQHF
TRBD1 | TRBJ1-1 | once | 15 | TRBV18 | TGTGCCAGCTCACCAAGAGGGGGCGGAGGCACTGAAGCTTTCTTT | CASSPRGGGGTEAFF
NA | TRBJ2-7 | NA | 14 | TRBV7-2 | TGTGCCAGCAGCGCCAGACTAGAGCTCTACGAGCAGTACTTC | CASSARLELYEQYF
NA | TRBJ1-2 | once | 14 | TRBV27 | TGTGCCAGCAGTAAGCTCGGGGCTAACTATGGCTACACCTTC | CASSKLGANYGYTF